The 24 T cell receptor beta chains reported below all come from one sample, sequenced in a study of T cell repertoires in cytomegalovirus infection. TCRdb re-derived calls from the reads in MiXCR, one entry per CDR3 protein. Found here are around 490,000 distinct CDR3 sequences, less than 30% of them singletons; the top ten hold approximately 13%. The sample comprised PBMCs. These receptors all come from a human donor in good health (CMV status not recorded). Some clones in this sample may be carry-over from other donors' samples.

This clonotype was detected only a few times. CDR3 loop: CASSLGADYQETQYF. CDR3 in DNA: TGCGCCAGCAGCTTGGGCGCAGACTACCAAGAGACCCAGTACTTC. V usage is TRBV5-1 and J usage is TRBJ2-5; D is unresolved. CDR1 and CDR2 (germline): SGHRS, YFSETQ. Deletions cut 0 bases from V and 0 bases from J, with 9 bases between. CDR3 size: 15 residues.

This clonotype has just a few counts. This chain connects TRBV6-5 to TRBJ2-7; 8 bases are a match to TRBD1. V lost 6 bases and J lost 3; bases outside the gene matches: 7. Looked up from germline, CDR1 is MNHEY and CDR2 is SVGAGI. The CDR3 runs to 14 residues. Written as DNA, the CDR3 is TGTGCCAGCAGCCGACAGGGGCTGATCTACGAGCAGTACTTC. Translating it yields CASSRQGLIYEQYF.

The chain joins TRBV28 to TRBJ1-5; 10 nucleotides line up with TRBD1. Trimming took 5 bases from V and 9 from J; bases not matched to a gene: 7. Germline V lookup: CDR1 MDHEN, CDR2 SYDVKM. The CDR3 is 14 amino acids. The CDR3, as DNA: TGTGCCAGCAGTCTGGGACAGGGGAGGCGGCCCCAGCATTTT. As protein: CASSLGQGRRPQHF. Variable domain in full (rest from reference TRBV28 and TRBJ1-5): DVKVTQSSRYLVKRTGEKVFLECVQDMDHENMFWYRQDPGLGLRLIYFSYDVKMKEKGDIPEGYSVSREKKERFSLILESASTNQTSMYLCASSLGQGRRPQHFGDGTRLSIL.

The chain combines TRBV11-2 with TRBJ1-1, with 10 bases matching TRBD1. CDR1 is SGHAT, CDR2 FQNNGV, per germline. The CDR3 consists of 14 residues. The V gene end was trimmed by 1 base and the J gene end by 5 bases; junction bases not matched to a gene: 1. In DNA form, the CDR3 reads TGTGCCAGCAGCTTAGTGGGACAGGGGACTGAAGCTTTCTTT. This codes for CASSLVGQGTEAFF.

The rearrangement joins TRBV30 to TRBJ1-5; the D is unclear. The V end was cut by 1 base, the J end by 4 bases, with 8 bases between. The CDR3 has 13 residues. CDR1 GTSNPN and CDR2 SVGIG come from the germline V gene (reference sequence). CDR3 sequence (DNA): TGTGCCTGGAGTGAAGGCCAGAATCAGCCCCAGCATTTT. It is translated as CAWSEGQNQPQHF.

This clonotype was counted many times. The chain employs TRBV7-2 and TRBJ1-6, with 7 bases matching TRBD1. The CDR3 has 12 amino acids. Trimming took 9 bases from V and 10 from J; bases not matched to a gene: 6. Germline CDR1 SGHTA, CDR2 FQGNSA. The CDR3 DNA reads TGTGCCAGTACCACAGGGGCATCACCCCTCCACTTT. It encodes CASTTGASPLHF. Supplemented by reference TRBV7-2 and TRBJ1-6, the full variable domain reads GAGVSQSPSNKVTEKGKDVELRCDPISGHTALYWYRQSLGQGLEFLIYFQGNSAPDKSGLPSDRFSAERTGGSVSTLTIQRTQQEDSAVYLCASTTGASPLHFGNGTRLTVT.

This clonotype was picked up a small number of times. The genes are TRBV11-2 and TRBJ1-6; TRBD1 aligns across 9 bases. Germline V gene sequence: CDR1 SGHAT, CDR2 FQNNGV. This CDR3 is built from 16 residues. The J segment lost 9 bases and the V segment lost 1 base, leaving 7 bases of the junction unmatched. The CDR3 protein is CASSLGGTGTTSPLHF. DNA for the CDR3: TGTGCCAGCAGCTTAGGCGGGACAGGGACCACTTCACCCCTCCACTTT.

V gene TRBV7-9 combines with J gene TRBJ2-6; a weak D match, TRBD1 (6 bases). Trimming cost V 5 bases and J 6 bases, with 14 bases left between them. The CDR3 is made up of 15 amino acids. Germline loops: CDR1 SEHNR, CDR2 FQNEAQ (reference sequence). In DNA form, the CDR3 reads TGTGCCAGCAGCCAACAGGGTCTACAGGCCAACGTCCTGACTTTC. This translates into CASSQQGLQANVLTF.

The rearrangement uses TRBV6-2 or TRBV6-3 and TRBJ1-3; 10 bases map to TRBD1. CDR3 size: 16 residues. The V gene's germline CDR1 is MNHEY and CDR2 SVGEGT. Trimming took 2 bases from V and 3 from J; bases not matched to a gene: 4. The CDR3 reads CASSYAGTGDGNTIYF. CDR3 DNA sequence: TGTGCCAGCAGTTACGCCGGGACAGGGGATGGAAACACCATATATTTT.

This clonotype was seen more than once but under ten times. One end of the junction is discordant with germline, which a read error may explain. V gene TRBV7-6 combines with J gene TRBJ2-1; 8 nucleotides match TRBD1. This CDR3 region has 14 residues. Germline CDR1 and CDR2: SGHVS and FNYEAQ. The DNA of the CDR3 is TGTGCTAGCAGATATGGACAGGGAGTGGGGGAGCAGTTCTTC. Translating it yields CASRYGQGVGEQFF.

This clonotype was counted a single time. The chain is built from TRBV20-1 and TRBJ2-7, with 7 nucleotides matching TRBD2. The CDR3 is 13 residues long. Germline CDR1 reads DFQATT; CDR2 reads SNEGSKA (reference sequence). The CDR3: CSVRSGTSYEQYV. The CDR3 DNA is TGCAGTGTTAGAAGCGGGACCTCCTACGAGCAGTACGTC.

This clonotype has a handful of counts. The chain joins TRBV29-1 to TRBJ1-2; no reliable D call. Germline-derived CDR1 and CDR2 are SQVTM and ANQGSEA. The CDR3 sequence is 11 residues long. The V gene lost 3 bases and the J gene lost 7 bases, with 9 bases spanning the gap. CDR3 in amino acids: CSVESGFGYTF. The CDR3, as DNA: TGCAGCGTTGAGAGCGGGTTTGGCTACACCTTC.

This clonotype was seen many times. The V call is TRBV7-6, the J call TRBJ2-7, with 9 bases identical to TRBD1. The germline V gene encodes CDR1 SGHVS and CDR2 FNYEAQ. With 5 bases clipped from V and 2 bases from J, the junction kept 4 bases outside the gene matches. The CDR3 is made up of 14 amino acids. For the CDR3, the DNA is TGTGCCAGCAGCCGGACAGGGGACACCTACGAGCAGTACTTC. It specifies CASSRTGDTYEQYF.

This clonotype was detected ten times or more. This rearrangement joins TRBV7-2 to TRBJ2-3; no reliable D call. Germline values: CDR1 SGHTA, CDR2 FQGNSA. The CDR3 consists of 13 residues. Deletions cut 8 bases from V and 4 bases from J, with 13 bases between. CDR3 DNA sequence: TGTGCCAGCGGACCGAGAGAATCAGATACGCAGTATTTT. Amino acid sequence: CASGPRESDTQYF. The full variable domain, rest sourced from reference TRBV7-2 and TRBJ2-3, is GAGVSQSPSNKVTEKGKDVELRCDPISGHTALYWYRQSLGQGLEFLIYFQGNSAPDKSGLPSDRFSAERTGGSVSTLTIQRTQQEDSAVYLCASGPRESDTQYFGPGTRLTVL.

The J gene is TRBJ1-5, the V gene TRBV27; tentatively, D is TRBD1 (5 bases). Germline CDR1 reads MNHEY; CDR2 reads SMNVEV (reference sequence). CDR3 length equals 13 residues. The ends were cut back, 6 bases at V and 9 bases at J, with 15 bases in the middle. CDR3 nucleotides: TGTGCCAGCAGCATGGGACGCCTGTCGCCCCAGCATTTT. Translation: CASSMGRLSPQHF.

This clonotype was seen more than once but under ten times. The V gene is TRBV18, the J gene TRBJ1-2; 7 bases line up with TRBD1. Germline V gene lookup returns CDR1 KGHSH and CDR2 LQKENI. The CDR3 has 15 residues. The V segment lost 3 bases and the J segment 2 bases; nucleotides outside the gene matches: 6. In DNA, the CDR3 is TGTGCCAGCTCACCGGCGACAGGGTCCAACTATGGCTACACCTTC. Translation gives CASSPATGSNYGYTF. Supplemented by reference TRBV18 and TRBJ1-2, the full variable domain reads NAGVMQNPRHLVRRRGQEARLRCSPMKGHSHVYWYRQLPEEGLKFMVYLQKENIIDESGMPKERFSAEFPKEGPSILRIQQVVRGDSAAYFCASSPATGSNYGYTFGSGTRLTVV.

CDR3 amino acids: CASSSTPGQGDPANEKLFF. CDR3 in DNA: TGTGCCAGCAGTTCCACGCCGGGACAGGGTGATCCAGCTAATGAAAAACTGTTTTTT. V and J are TRBV28 and TRBJ1-4; 9 bases are shared with TRBD1. Germline trimming cut 4 bases from V and 3 bases from J; bases unmatched to any gene: 15. CDR1 MDHEN and CDR2 SYDVKM come from the germline V gene. There are 19 residues in the CDR3. The full variable domain, in which reference TRBV28 and TRBJ1-4 provide the parts outside the CDR3, is DVKVTQSSRYLVKRTGEKVFLECVQDMDHENMFWYRQDPGLGLRLIYFSYDVKMKEKGDIPEGYSVSREKKERFSLILESASTNQTSMYLCASSSTPGQGDPANEKLFFGSGTQLSVL.

The chain links TRBV7-2 to TRBJ2-5; D gene ambiguous. The CDR3 is made up of 14 amino acids. V was trimmed by 1 base and J by 5 bases, leaving 11 bases between them. Germline assignment: CDR1 SGHTA and CDR2 FQGNSA. Here the CDR3 reads CASSLDGYWETQYF. CDR3 coding DNA: TGTGCCAGCAGCTTAGACGGCTATTGGGAGACCCAGTACTTC.

This clonotype was picked up a small number of times. The genes are TRBV7-9 and TRBJ2-7, with 7 bases that match TRBD2. CDR1 is SEHNR, CDR2 FQNEAQ, per germline (reference sequence). After removal of 0 bases from V and 6 bases from J, the junction contained 11 bases not matched to a gene. This CDR3 is built from 16 residues. The CDR3 loop is CASSLAPRGEAPEQYF. The CDR3 DNA is TGTGCCAGCAGCTTAGCCCCCCGGGGGGAGGCCCCCGAGCAGTACTTC.

The V call is TRBV6-6, the J call TRBJ2-7; the D gene could be TRBD1 or TRBD2 (5 bases each). Germline V gene data show CDR1 as MNHNY and CDR2 as SVGAGI (reference sequence). V lost 8 bases and J 0 bases, leaving 11 bases between the germline ends. The CDR3 has 13 amino acids. Here the CDR3 reads CASSKGSSYEQYF. CDR3 nucleotides: TGTGCCAGCTCCAAGGGGAGCTCCTACGAGCAGTACTTC.

This clonotype came up a few times. The chain has TRBV7-2 and TRBJ1-1, with D perhaps matching TRBD1 (6 bases). The CDR3 runs to 14 residues. Trimming removed 4 bases at V and 5 bases at J, with 14 bases between. Germline V gives CDR1 SGHTA, CDR2 FQGNSA. The CDR3: CASSYLGGGTEAFF. Written as DNA, the CDR3 is TGTGCCAGCAGCTACCTAGGAGGGGGTACTGAAGCTTTCTTT.

V is TRBV7-3 and J is TRBJ2-1; D might be TRBD2 (6 bases). V was pared by 1 base and J by 5 bases, with 15 bases between. This CDR3 is built from 16 residues. Germline CDR1 SGHTA, CDR2 FQGTGA. CDR3 protein: CASSLSSGTGHNEQFF. The DNA for the CDR3 is TGTGCCAGCAGCTTAAGTAGCGGCACGGGCCACAATGAGCAGTTCTTC.

The chain carries TRBV11-3 and TRBJ1-6, with a possible D match to TRBD1 (6 bases). The V end was cut by 6 bases, the J end by 6 bases, with 12 bases between. Germline V gives CDR1 SGHNT, CDR2 YENEEA. The CDR3 spans 14 residues. The CDR3 sequence: CASRRGHSNSPLHF. The DNA of the CDR3 is TGTGCCAGCAGGCGGGGGCATAGTAATTCACCCCTCCACTTT.

This clonotype came up many times. The junction and the germline gene differ at one end; a read error may be behind it. The V gene is TRBV7-7, the J gene TRBJ2-5; 8 bases fit TRBD1. The CDR3 is made up of 13 amino acids. Germline V gene lookup returns CDR1 SSHAT and CDR2 FNYEAQ (reference sequence). The CDR3 DNA reads as TGTGCTAGCAGTCCGACAGGGGAAGAGACCCAGTACTTC. Protein sequence: CASSPTGEETQYF.